This T cell receptor beta chain came from a study of blood T cell repertoires in COVID-19 (dated by TCRdb to the early 2020s). Background for the entire study: Collaborator samples came from the United States, Italy and Spain and covered acute and convalescent phases of COVID-19. A de-identified subject ID, COVID-19 status, age in years and sex were almost always included in the sample metadata. The prospective study material was composed of cDNA or gDNA derived from T cells, B-cell-depleted T cells, or PBMCs. Samples came from the ongoing ImmuneRACE study (first 160 participants) plus 1,254 subjects from 6 global collaborators. Where HLA class I and class II types were available, the types were taken from metadata supplied by the sample provider, not from assay-based typing. Deeply sampled blood TCRbeta repertoires from subjects exposed to, actively infected with, or recovered from COVID-19 were included in the dataset. The repertoires were released in a freely available public database meant as a resource for research on the immune response to SARS-CoV-2. Broad study findings and their caveats: Clinical and demographic metadata were provided uncurated, with the amount varying by source and participant.

Details on this clone: Its target antigen remains unknown. The input lacks base qualities; no much larger clone sits a single base away.

The immunoSEQ Assay, a bias-controlled multiplex PCR, was used to amplify TCRbeta CDR3 regions from genomic DNA. The original pipeline was this. The number of nucleated cells in each sample was estimated from the amplification of reference gene primers within the assay. To quantify the absolute abundance of each unique TCRbeta CDR3 rearrangement, sequence reads were collapsed and filtered. For each sample, productive Simpson clonality was calculated as the square root of Simpson's diversity index over productive rearrangements. The source is immuneACCESS, and TCRdb retained only in-frame sequences with V and J called. Part of the clones is not carried over; for the studies checked, unresolved V genes explain less than half of this, and the remainder is unexplained. V and J calls and clone size follow that table, whereas D and trimming were derived from the DNA. The sample includes roughly 94,000 clones, with around 84% observed a single time. Jointly, the top ten make up 25% of the sample.

The collaborating institutions used their own protocols to collect whole blood in K2EDTA tubes. For TCRbeta analysis, collaborator samples were shipped as frozen whole blood, as isolated PBMCs, or as DNA extracted from either sample type. CDR1 and CDR2, per the germline V gene, are SGHVS and FQNEAQ. The CDR3, cysteine through phenylalanine, is 14 amino acids long. Only the CDR3 portion is preserved as DNA: 42 bases, with reading frame beginning at the first base. V ends up 4 bases short and J 4 bases short, with an unmatched junction base count of 4. The rearrangement joined TRBV7-8 to TRBJ1-2; the central 9 bases match TRBD1. The receptor was derived from a man aged 55 to 70 with acute or convalescent COVID-19. Specimen: peripheral blood. The DNA reads as follows: TGTGCCAGCAGCTCCACACAGGGGGCCTATGGCTACACCTTC. It translates as CASSSTQGAYGYTF.